These 10 T cell receptor beta chains originate from one sample sequenced in a study of blood T cell repertoires in COVID-19. Generated by immunoSEQ multiplex PCR, the TCRdb table keeps only in-frame clones and is missing some. The table lists about 170,000 clones, around 80% of them singletons. The sample comprised PBMCs or T cells enriched from blood (not recorded which). The receptors shown here come from a middle-aged man who had recovered from COVID-19.

V is TRBV2 and J is TRBJ2-7; 7 bases agree with TRBD1. The CDR3 runs 16 residues. Germline trimming cut 4 bases from V and 3 bases from J; bases unmatched to any gene: 12. Germline V gene lookup returns CDR1 SNHLY and CDR2 FYNNEI. The CDR3 bases are TGTGCCAGCAGTGTTAACCCGGGACAGCCCAACTACGAGCAGTACTTC. Translating it yields CASSVNPGQPNYEQYF.

CDR3 region: CASQRSITGELFF. The CDR3, as DNA: TGTGCCAGTCAGCGCTCCATTACCGGGGAGCTGTTTTTT. J is TRBJ2-2 and V is TRBV9, with D uncertain. The ends were cut back, 8 bases at V and 5 bases at J, with 13 bases in the middle. Germline V gene lookup returns CDR1 SGDLS and CDR2 YYNGEE. The CDR3 is 13 amino acids. Drawing the rest from reference TRBV9 and TRBJ2-2, the complete variable domain is DSGVTQTPKHLITATGQRVTLRCSPRSGDLSVYWYQQSLDQGLQFLIQYYNGEERAKGNILERFSAQQFPDLHSELNLSSLELGDSALYFCASQRSITGELFFGEGSRLTVL.

This chain connects TRBV12-5 to TRBJ2-2, with unresolved D. Between the trimmed V and J ends, which lost 6 bases and 6 bases, there was a span of 5 bases. Germline V gives CDR1 LGHNT, CDR2 FRNRAP. This CDR3 region has 11 residues. CDR3 residues: CASGLSGELFF. CDR3 nucleotides: TGTGCTAGTGGCCTCTCCGGGGAGCTGTTTTTT.

The chain is built from TRBV15 and TRBJ2-5, with 9 bases aligning to TRBD1. This CDR3 comprises 18 residues. Trimming took 0 bases from V and 5 from J; bases not matched to a gene: 13. Per germline, CDR1 LNHNV and CDR2 YYDKDF (reference sequence). The chain's CDR3 is CATSRDKGQGGVWETQYF. DNA for the CDR3: TGTGCCACCAGCAGAGATAAGGGACAGGGAGGCGTATGGGAGACCCAGTACTTC.

This chain links TRBV3-1 (or the pseudogene TRBV3-2) with TRBJ1-2; 7 positions match TRBD1. The germline gives CDR1 LGHDT, CDR2 YNNKEL (reference sequence). The CDR3 extends over 16 amino acids. V was pared by 5 bases and J by 3 bases, with 12 bases of the junction left unmatched. In nucleotides, the CDR3 is TGTGCCAGCAGCTTCCGACAGGGATGGCGAGACTATGGCTACACCTTC. Protein product: CASSFRQGWRDYGYTF.

The chain links TRBV6-4 to TRBJ2-1, with D tentatively TRBD2 (5 bases). The V gene's germline CDR1 is MRHNA and CDR2 SNTAGT. The CDR3 contains 14 residues. Trimming cost V 2 bases and J 7 bases, with 12 bases left between them. CDR3 bases: TGTGCCAGCAGTGACGGACTGGAAGGTAATGAGCAGTTCTTC. Translation gives CASSDGLEGNEQFF.

V and J are TRBV2 and TRBJ2-3, with TRBD2 identical over 7 bases. V lost 8 bases and J lost 3; bases outside the gene matches: 14. Germline CDR1 SNHLY, CDR2 FYNNEI. The CDR3 has 16 residues. The CDR3 protein is CASRNLGRGGTDTQYF. In DNA, the CDR3 is TGTGCCAGCCGGAATTTGGGGCGGGGAGGGACAGATACGCAGTATTTT.

The chain recombines TRBV20-1 with TRBJ2-1; maybe TRBD2 (5 bases). Deletions cut 3 bases from V and 9 bases from J, with 9 bases between. CDR1 DFQATT and CDR2 SNEGSKA come from the germline V gene (reference sequence). CDR3 length equals 11 residues. Here the CDR3 reads CSARRAGEQFF. The CDR3 region has the DNA TGCAGTGCTAGGAGGGCGGGTGAGCAGTTCTTC.

The V and J genes are TRBV18 and TRBJ1-4; 9 nucleotides agree with TRBD1. The V gene's germline CDR1 is KGHSH and CDR2 LQKENI. The CDR3 extends over 16 amino acids. The V gene end was trimmed by 6 bases and the J gene end by 7 bases; junction bases not matched to a gene: 12. CDR3 sequence reads: CASSATGTGSSEKLFF. For the CDR3, the DNA is TGTGCCAGCTCTGCCACCGGGACAGGGTCTTCTGAAAAACTGTTTTTT.

V is TRBV5-4 and J is TRBJ2-3; the D gene is possibly TRBD1 (6 bases). Between the trimmed V and J ends, which lost 0 bases and 6 bases, there was a span of 14 bases. This CDR3 is 15 amino acids long. Germline CDR1 is SGHNT and CDR2 is YYREEE (reference sequence). This CDR3 reads CASSLEARGRDTQYF. The CDR3 DNA follows: TGTGCCAGCAGCTTGGAAGCCAGGGGAAGGGATACGCAGTATTTT.